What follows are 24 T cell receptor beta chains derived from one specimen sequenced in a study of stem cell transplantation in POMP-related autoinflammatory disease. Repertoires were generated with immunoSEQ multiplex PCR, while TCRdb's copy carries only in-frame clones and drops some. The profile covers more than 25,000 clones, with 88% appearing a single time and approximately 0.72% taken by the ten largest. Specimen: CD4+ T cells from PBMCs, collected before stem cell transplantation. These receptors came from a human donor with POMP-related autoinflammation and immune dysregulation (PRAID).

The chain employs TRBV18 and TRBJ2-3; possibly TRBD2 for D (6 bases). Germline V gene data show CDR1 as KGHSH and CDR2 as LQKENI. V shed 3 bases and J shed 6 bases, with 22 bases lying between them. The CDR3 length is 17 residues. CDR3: CASSPGVGGTLADTQYF. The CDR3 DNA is TGTGCCAGCTCACCTGGGGTCGGAGGTACTCTAGCGGATACGCAGTATTTT. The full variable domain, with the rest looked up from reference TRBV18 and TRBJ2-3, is NAGVMQNPRHLVRRRGQEARLRCSPMKGHSHVYWYRQLPEEGLKFMVYLQKENIIDESGMPKERFSAEFPKEGPSILRIQQVVRGDSAAYFCASSPGVGGTLADTQYFGPGTRLTVL.

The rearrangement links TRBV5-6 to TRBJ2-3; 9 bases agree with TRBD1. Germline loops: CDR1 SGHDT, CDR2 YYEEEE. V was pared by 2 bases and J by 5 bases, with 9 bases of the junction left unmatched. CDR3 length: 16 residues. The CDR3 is CASSFAGTGFGDTQYF. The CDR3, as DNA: TGTGCCAGCAGCTTTGCGGGGACAGGGTTTGGAGATACGCAGTATTTT.

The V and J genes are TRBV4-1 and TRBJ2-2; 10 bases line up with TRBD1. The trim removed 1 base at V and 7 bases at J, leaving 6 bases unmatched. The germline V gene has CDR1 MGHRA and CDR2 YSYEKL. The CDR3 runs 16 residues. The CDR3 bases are TGCGCCAGCAGCCAAGCTTGGACAGGGGGGCTCGGGGAGCTGTTTTTT. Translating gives CASSQAWTGGLGELFF.

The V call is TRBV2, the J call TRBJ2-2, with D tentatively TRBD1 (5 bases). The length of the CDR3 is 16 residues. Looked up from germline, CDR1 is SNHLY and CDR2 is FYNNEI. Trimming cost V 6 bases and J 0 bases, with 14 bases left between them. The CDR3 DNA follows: TGTGCCAGCAGCGGTCAGGGCAGCGCGAACACCGGGGAGCTGTTTTTT. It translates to CASSGQGSANTGELFF.

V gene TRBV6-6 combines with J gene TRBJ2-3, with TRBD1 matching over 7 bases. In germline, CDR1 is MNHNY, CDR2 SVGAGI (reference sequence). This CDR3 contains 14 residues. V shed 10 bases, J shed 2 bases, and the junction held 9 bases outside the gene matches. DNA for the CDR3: TGTGCCAACTCGAAAGGGGGCGACACAGATACGCAGTATTTT. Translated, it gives CANSKGGDTDTQYF.

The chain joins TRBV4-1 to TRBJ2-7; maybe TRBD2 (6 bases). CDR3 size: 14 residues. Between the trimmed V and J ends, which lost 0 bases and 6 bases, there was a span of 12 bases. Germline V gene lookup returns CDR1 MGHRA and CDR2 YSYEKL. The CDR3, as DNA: TGCGCCAGCAGCCAAGATTTCCGGGGGTCCGAGCAGTACTTC. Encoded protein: CASSQDFRGSEQYF.

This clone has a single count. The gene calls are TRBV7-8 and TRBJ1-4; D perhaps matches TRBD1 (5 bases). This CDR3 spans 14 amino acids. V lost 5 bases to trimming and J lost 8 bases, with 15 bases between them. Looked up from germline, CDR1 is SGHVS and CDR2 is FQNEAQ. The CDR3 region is CASSPTRGGEKLFF. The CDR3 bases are TGTGCCAGCAGCCCCACACGTGGGGGGGAAAAACTGTTTTTT.

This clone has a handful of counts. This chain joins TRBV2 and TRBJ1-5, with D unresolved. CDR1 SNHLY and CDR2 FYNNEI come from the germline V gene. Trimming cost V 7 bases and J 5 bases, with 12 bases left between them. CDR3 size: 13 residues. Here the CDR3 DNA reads TGTGCCAGCAATCCGGGATGGGATCAGCCCCAGCATTTT. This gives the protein CASNPGWDQPQHF.

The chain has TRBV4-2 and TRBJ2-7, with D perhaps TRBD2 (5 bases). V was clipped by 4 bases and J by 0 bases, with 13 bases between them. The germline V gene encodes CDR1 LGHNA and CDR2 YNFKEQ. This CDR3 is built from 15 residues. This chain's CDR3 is CASSLGTAVSYEQYF. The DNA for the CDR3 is TGTGCCAGCAGCCTAGGCACAGCGGTCTCCTACGAGCAGTACTTC.

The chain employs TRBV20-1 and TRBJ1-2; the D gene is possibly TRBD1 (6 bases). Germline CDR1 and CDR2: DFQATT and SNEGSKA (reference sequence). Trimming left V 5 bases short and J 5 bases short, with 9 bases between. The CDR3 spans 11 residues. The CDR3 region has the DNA TGCAGTGCTCGTACAGGGTATGGCTACACCTTC. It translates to CSARTGYGYTF.

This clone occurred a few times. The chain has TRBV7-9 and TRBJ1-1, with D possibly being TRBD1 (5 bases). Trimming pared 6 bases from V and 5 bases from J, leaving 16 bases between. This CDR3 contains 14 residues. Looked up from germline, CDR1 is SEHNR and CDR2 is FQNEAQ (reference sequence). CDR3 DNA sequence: TGTGCCAGCAGGGAGACAGCCCTTGGGACTGAAGCTTTCTTT. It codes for CASRETALGTEAFF.

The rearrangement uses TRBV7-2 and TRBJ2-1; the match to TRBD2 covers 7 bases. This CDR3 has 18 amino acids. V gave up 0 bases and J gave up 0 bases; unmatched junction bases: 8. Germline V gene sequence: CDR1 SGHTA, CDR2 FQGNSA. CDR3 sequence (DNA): TGTGCCAGCAGCTTAGCGGGGAGGGGCACGGGCTCCTACAATGAGCAGTTCTTC. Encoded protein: CASSLAGRGTGSYNEQFF.

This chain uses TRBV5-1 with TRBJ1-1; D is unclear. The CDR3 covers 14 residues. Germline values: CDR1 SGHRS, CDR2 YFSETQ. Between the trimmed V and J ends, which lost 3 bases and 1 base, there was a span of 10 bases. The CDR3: CASSYLHRNTEAFF. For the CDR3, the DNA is TGCGCCAGCAGCTATTTACACCGGAACACTGAAGCTTTCTTT.

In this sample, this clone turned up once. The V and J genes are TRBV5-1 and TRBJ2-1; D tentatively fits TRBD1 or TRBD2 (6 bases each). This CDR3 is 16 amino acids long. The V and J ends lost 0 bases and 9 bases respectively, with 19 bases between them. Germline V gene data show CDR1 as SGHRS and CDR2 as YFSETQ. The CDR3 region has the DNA TGCGCCAGCAGCTTGGAGGAGGGGGGATTGAAGTTTGAGCAGTTCTTC. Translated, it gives CASSLEEGGLKFEQFF.

The CDR3 sequence is CASSIASGGDQPQHF. Written as DNA, the CDR3 is TGTGCCAGTAGTATAGCGTCAGGGGGAGATCAGCCCCAGCATTTT. The J gene is TRBJ1-5, the V gene TRBV19; 7 nucleotides agree with TRBD1. Germline V gene data show CDR1 as LNHDA and CDR2 as SQIVND (reference sequence). V was pared by 1 base and J by 5 bases, with 5 bases of the junction left unmatched. CDR3 length: 15 residues.

The CDR3 coding sequence is TGTGCCAGTAGTATCGACAGGGTCGGGGACACTGAAGCTTTCTTT. This encodes CASSIDRVGDTEAFF. The V and J genes are TRBV19 and TRBJ1-1, with 7 bases identical to TRBD1. V dropped 3 bases and J dropped 3; count of bases not matched to a gene: 7. This CDR3 is built from 15 residues. In germline, CDR1 is LNHDA, CDR2 SQIVND (reference sequence).

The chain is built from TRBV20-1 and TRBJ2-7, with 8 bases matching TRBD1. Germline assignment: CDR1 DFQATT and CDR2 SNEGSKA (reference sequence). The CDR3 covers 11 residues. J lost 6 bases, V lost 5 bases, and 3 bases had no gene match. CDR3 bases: TGCAGTGCTTATACAGGGGGCGAGCAGTACTTC. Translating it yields CSAYTGGEQYF.

The CDR3 here is CATSIGLAGGPMTDTQYF. The DNA for the CDR3 is TGTGCCACCAGCATAGGACTAGCGGGGGGCCCTATGACAGATACGCAGTATTTT. The chain recombines TRBV15 with TRBJ2-3, with 14 bases identical to TRBD2. Germline V gene sequence: CDR1 LNHNV, CDR2 YYDKDF (reference sequence). The CDR3 contains 18 residues. V gave up 4 bases and J gave up 3 bases; unmatched junction bases: 9.

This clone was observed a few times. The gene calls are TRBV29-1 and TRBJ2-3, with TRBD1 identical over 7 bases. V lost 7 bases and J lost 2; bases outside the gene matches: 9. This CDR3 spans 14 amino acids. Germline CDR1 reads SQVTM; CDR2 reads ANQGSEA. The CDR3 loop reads CSGRQGSVTDTQYF. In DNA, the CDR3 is TGCAGCGGTCGACAGGGATCGGTCACAGATACGCAGTATTTT.

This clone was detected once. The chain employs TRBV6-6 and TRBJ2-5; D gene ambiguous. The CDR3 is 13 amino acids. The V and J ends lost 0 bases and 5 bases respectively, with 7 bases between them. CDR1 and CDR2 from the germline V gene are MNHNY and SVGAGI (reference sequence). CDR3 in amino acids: CASSYSTWETQYF. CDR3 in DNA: TGTGCCAGCAGTTACTCGACGTGGGAGACCCAGTACTTC.

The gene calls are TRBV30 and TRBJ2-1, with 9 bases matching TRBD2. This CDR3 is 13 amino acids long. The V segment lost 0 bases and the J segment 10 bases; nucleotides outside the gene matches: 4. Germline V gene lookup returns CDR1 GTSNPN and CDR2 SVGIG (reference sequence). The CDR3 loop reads CAWSVPGLAEQFF. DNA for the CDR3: TGTGCCTGGAGTGTCCCCGGACTAGCGGAGCAGTTCTTC.

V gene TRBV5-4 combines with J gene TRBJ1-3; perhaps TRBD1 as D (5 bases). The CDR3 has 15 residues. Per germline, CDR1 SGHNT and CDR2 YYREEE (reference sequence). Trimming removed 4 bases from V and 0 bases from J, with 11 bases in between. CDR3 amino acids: CASSAGPISGNTIYF. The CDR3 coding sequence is TGTGCCAGCAGCGCGGGACCGATCTCTGGAAACACCATATATTTT.

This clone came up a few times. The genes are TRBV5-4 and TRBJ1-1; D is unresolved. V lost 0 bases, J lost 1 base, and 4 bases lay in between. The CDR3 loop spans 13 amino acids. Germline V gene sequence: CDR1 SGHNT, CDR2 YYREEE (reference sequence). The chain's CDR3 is CASSLGSNTEAFF. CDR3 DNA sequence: TGTGCCAGCAGCTTGGGGTCGAACACTGAAGCTTTCTTT.

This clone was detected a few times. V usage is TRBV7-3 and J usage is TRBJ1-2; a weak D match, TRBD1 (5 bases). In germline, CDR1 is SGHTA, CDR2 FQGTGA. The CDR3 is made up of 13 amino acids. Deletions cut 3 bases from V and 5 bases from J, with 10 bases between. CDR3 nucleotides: TGTGCCAGCAGCTTGAGGGACGGGTATGGCTACACCTTC. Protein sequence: CASSLRDGYGYTF.